The T cell receptor (beta chain) described here comes from a study of blood T cell repertoires in COVID-19. The overall study: Samples of COVID-19 (acute and convalescent) were obtained from the United States, Italy and Spain.

Repertoires were generated with immunoSEQ multiplex PCR, while TCRdb's copy carries only in-frame clones and drops some. The sample consists of 250,000 to 300,000 clones, roughly 84% of them appearing once. The V end was cut by 3 bases, the J end by 8 bases, with 19 bases between. CDR1 is SGHVS and CDR2 is FQNEAQ in the germline V gene. The CDR3 sequence is 15 residues long. Everyone who took part was about 18 to 90 years old, and they came from 24 US areas. Categorization into cohorts depended on clinical history that participants reported. Symptom resolution, clearance, or two negative PCRs marked donors in Cohort 3 as recovered.

The clonotype originates from a man aged 50-60 years who had recovered from COVID-19. The sequenced sample consisted of PBMCs or T cells enriched from blood (not recorded which). The chain employs TRBV7-8 and TRBJ1-2; TRBD1 is a possible D gene (6 bases). Here the CDR3 reads CASSFPGGGPGGYTF. Written as DNA, the CDR3 is TGTGCCAGCAGCTTCCCCGGGGGGGGCCCGGGGGGCTACACCTTC.